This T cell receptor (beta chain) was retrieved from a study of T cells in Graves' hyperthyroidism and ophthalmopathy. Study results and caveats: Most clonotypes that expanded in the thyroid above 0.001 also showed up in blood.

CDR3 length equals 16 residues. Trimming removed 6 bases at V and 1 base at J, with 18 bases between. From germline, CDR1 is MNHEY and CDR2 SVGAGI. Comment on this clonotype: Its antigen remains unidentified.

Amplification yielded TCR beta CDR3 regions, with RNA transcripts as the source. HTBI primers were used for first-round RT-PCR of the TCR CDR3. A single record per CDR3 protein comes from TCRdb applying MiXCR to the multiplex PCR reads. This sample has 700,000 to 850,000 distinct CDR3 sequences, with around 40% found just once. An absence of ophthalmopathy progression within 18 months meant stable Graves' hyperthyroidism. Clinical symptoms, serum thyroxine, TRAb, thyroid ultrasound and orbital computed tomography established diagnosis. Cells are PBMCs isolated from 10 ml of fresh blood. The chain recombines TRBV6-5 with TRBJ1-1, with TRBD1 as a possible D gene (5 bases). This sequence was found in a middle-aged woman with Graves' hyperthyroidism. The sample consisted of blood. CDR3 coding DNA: TGTGCCAGCAGAGCTCCCCTGGGGCGCGGGAACACTGAAGCTTTCTTT. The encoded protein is CASRAPLGRGNTEAFF.